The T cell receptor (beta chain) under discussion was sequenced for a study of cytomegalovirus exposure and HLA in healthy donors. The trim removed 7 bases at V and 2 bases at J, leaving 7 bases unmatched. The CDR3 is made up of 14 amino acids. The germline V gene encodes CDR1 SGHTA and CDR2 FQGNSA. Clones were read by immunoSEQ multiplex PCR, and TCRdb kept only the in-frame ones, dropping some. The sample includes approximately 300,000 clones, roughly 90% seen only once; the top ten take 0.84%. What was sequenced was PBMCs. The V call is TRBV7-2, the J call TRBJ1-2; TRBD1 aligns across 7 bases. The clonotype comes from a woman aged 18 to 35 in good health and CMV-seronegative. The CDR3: CASNLGQTNYGYTF. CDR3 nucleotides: TGTGCCAGCAACTTGGGACAGACCAACTATGGCTACACCTTC.